This T cell receptor (beta chain) is drawn from a study of blood T cell repertoires in COVID-19. Data came from immunoSEQ multiplex PCR; TCRdb stores just in-frame clones and leaves some out. Among about 340,000 clones listed, more than 85% were seen once. The CDR3 sequence is 13 residues long. CDR1 and CDR2 from the germline V gene are SGHTA and FQGTGA. V dropped 5 bases and J dropped 9 bases, with 14 bases sitting between them. V is TRBV7-3 and J is TRBJ2-1, with a weak D call TRBD1 (5 bases). Sequenced material: PBMCs or T cells enriched from blood (not recorded which). The source of this sequence is a woman in her twenties or thirties who had recovered from COVID-19. DNA for the CDR3: TGTGCCAGCAGCCCCGTCCAGGGTCCTGAGCAGTTCTTC. Protein product: CASSPVQGPEQFF. Together with reference TRBV7-3 and TRBJ2-1, the CDR3 gives the full variable domain: GAGVSQTPSNKVTEKGKYVELRCDPISGHTALYWYRQSLGQGPEFLIYFQGTGAADDSGLPNDRFFAVRPEGSVSTLKIQRTERGDSAVYLCASSPVQGPEQFFGPGTRLTVL.